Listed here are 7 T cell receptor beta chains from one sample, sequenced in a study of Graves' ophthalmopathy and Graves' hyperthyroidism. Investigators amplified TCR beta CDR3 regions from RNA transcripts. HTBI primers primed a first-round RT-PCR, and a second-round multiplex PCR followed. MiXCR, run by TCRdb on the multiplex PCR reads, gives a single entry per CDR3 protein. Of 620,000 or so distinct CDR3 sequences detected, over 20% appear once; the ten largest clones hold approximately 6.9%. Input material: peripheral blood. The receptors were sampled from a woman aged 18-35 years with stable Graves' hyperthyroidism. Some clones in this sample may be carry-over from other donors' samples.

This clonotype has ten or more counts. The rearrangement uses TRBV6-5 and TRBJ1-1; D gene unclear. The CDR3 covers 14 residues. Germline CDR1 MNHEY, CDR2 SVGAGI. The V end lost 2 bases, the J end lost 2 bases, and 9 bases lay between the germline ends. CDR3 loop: CASSYPGLNTEAFF. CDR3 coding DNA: TGTGCCAGCAGTTACCCAGGCCTAAACACTGAAGCTTTCTTT.

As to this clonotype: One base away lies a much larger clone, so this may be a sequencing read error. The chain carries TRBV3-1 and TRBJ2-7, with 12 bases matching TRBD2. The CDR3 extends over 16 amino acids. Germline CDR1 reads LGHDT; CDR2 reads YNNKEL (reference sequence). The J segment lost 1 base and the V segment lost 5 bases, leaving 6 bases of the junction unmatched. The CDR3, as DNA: TGTGCCAGCAGCTATACGACTAGCGGGAGATCCTACGAGCAGTACTTC. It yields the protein CASSYTTSGRSYEQYF.

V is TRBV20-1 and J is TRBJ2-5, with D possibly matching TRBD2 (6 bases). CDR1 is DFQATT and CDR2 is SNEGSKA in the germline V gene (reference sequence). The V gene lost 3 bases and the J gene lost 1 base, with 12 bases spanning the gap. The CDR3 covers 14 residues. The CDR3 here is CSASGGVTQETQYF. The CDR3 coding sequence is TGCAGTGCTAGCGGCGGGGTGACCCAAGAGACCCAGTACTTC.

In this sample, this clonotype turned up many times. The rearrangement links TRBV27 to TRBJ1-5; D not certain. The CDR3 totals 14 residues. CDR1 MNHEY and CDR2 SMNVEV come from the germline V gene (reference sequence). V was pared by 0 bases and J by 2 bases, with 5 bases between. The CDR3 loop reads CASSLSKGNQPQHF. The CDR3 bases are TGTGCCAGCAGTTTATCGAAGGGCAATCAGCCCCAGCATTTT.

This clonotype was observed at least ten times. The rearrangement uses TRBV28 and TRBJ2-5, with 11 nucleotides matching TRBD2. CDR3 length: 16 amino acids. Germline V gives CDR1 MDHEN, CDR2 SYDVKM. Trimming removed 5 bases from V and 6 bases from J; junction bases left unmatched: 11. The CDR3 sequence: CASSPGGSSGRQTQYF. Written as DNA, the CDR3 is TGTGCCAGCAGTCCAGGGGGTTCTAGCGGGAGGCAGACCCAGTACTTC.

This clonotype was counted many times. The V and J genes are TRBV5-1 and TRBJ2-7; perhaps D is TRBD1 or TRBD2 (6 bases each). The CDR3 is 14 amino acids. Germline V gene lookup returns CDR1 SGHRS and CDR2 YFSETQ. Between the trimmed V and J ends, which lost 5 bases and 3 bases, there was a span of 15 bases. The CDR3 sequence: CASSYEQGLYEQYF. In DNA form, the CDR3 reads TGCGCCAGCAGTTATGAACAGGGACTCTACGAGCAGTACTTC.

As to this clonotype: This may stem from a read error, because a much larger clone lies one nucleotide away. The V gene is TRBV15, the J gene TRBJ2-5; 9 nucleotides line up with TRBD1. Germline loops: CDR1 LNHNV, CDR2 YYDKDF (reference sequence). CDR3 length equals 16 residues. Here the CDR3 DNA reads TGTGCCACCAGCAGAGCCCGGGACAGGGTGGGAGAGACCAAGTACTTC. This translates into CATSRARDRVGETKYF.